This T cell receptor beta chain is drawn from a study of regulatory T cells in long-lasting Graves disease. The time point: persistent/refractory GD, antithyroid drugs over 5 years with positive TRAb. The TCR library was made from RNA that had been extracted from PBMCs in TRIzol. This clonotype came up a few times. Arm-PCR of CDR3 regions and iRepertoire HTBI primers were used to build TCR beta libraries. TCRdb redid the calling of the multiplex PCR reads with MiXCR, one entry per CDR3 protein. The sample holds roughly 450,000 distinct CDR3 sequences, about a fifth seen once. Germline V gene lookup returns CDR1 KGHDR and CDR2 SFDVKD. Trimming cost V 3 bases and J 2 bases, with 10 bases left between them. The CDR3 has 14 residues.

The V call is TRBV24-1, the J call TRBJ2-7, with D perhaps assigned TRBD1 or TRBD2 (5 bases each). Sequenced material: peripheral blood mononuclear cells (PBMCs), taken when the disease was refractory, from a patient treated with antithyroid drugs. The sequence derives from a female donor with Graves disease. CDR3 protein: CATSDHGTAYEQYF. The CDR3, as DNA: TGTGCCACCAGTGATCATGGGACGGCCTACGAGCAGTACTTC.